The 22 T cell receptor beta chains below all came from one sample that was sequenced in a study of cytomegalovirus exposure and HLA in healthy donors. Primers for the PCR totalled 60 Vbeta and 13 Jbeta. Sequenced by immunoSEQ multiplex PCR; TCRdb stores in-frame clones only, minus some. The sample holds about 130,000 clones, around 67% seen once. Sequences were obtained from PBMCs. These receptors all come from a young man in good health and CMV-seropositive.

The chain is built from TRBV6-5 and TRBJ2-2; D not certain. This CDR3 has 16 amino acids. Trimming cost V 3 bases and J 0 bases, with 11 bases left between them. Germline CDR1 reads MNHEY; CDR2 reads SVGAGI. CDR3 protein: CASSYRITANTGELFF. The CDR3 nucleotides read TGTGCCAGCAGTTATCGGATTACAGCGAACACCGGGGAGCTGTTTTTT.

The CDR3 region is CASSYSPGQTYEQYF. The DNA of the CDR3 is TGTGCCAGCAGTTACTCCCCGGGACAGACCTACGAGCAGTACTTC. This chain uses TRBV6-5 with TRBJ2-7, with 7 bases fitting TRBD1. The CDR3 totals 15 residues. V gave up 0 bases and J gave up 2 bases; unmatched junction bases: 4. Germline assignment: CDR1 MNHEY and CDR2 SVGAGI.

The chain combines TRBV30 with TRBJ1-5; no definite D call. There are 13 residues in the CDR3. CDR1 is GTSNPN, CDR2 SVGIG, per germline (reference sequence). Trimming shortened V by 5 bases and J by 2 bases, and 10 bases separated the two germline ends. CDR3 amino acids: CAWQREGNQPQHF. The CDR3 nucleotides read TGTGCCTGGCAGCGGGAGGGCAATCAGCCCCAGCATTTT.

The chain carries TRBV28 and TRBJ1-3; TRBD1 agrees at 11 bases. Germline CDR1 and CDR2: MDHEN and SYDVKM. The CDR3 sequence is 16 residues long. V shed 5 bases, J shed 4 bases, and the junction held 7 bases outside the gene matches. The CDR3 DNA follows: TGTGCCAGCAGTACCGGACAGGGGGCGTTCGGAAACACCATATATTTT. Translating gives CASSTGQGAFGNTIYF. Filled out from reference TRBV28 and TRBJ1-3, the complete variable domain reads DVKVTQSSRYLVKRTGEKVFLECVQDMDHENMFWYRQDPGLGLRLIYFSYDVKMKEKGDIPEGYSVSREKKERFSLILESASTNQTSMYLCASSTGQGAFGNTIYFGEGSWLTVV.

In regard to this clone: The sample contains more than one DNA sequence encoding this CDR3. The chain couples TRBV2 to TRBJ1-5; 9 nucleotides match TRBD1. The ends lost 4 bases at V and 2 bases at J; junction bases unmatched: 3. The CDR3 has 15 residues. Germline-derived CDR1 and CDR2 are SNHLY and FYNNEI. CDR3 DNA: TGTGCCAGCAGTGGGGACAGGGCGGGCAATCAGCCCCAGCATTTT. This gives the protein CASSGDRAGNQPQHF.

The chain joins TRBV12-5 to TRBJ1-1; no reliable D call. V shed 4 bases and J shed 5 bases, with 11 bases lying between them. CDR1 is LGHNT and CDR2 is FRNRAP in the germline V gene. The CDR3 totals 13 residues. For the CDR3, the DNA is TGTGCTAGTGGTTGGACGGGAGGGACTGAAGCTTTCTTT. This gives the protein CASGWTGGTEAFF.

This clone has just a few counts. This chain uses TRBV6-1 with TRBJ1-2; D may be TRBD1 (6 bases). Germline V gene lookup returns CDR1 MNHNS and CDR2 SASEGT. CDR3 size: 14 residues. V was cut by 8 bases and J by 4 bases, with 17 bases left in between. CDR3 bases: TGTGCCAGCCTGGGGGGGCGCGGGAGCTATGGCTACACCTTC. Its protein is CASLGGRGSYGYTF.

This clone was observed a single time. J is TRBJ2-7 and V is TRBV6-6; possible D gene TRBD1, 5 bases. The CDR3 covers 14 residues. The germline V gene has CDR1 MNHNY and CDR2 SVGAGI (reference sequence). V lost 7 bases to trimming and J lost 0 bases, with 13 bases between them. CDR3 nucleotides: TGTGCCAGCACTAAGACAGCTTACTCCTACGAGCAGTACTTC. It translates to CASTKTAYSYEQYF.

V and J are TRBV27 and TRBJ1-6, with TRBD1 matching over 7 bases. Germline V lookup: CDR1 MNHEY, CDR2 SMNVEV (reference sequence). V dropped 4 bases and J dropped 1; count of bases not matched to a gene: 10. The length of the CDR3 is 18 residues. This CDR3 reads CASSSDRTFGSYNSPLHF. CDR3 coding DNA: TGTGCCAGCAGTTCGGACAGGACTTTCGGATCCTATAATTCACCCCTCCACTTT.

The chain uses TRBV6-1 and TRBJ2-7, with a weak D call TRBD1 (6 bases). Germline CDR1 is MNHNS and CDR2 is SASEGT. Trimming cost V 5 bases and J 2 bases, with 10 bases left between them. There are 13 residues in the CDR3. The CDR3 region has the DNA TGTGCCAGCAGTTTGACAGGAGCCTACGAGCAGTACTTC. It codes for CASSLTGAYEQYF.

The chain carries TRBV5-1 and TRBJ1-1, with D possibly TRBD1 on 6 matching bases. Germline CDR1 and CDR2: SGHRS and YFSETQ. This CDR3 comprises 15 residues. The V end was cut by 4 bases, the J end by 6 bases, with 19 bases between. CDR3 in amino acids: CASSATQGRASEAFF. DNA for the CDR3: TGCGCCAGCAGCGCAACACAGGGTAGAGCGTCTGAAGCTTTCTTT. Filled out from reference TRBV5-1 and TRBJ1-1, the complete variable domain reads KAGVTQTPRYLIKTRGQQVTLSCSPISGHRSVSWYQQTPGQGLQFLFEYFSETQRNKGNFPGRFSGRQFSNSRSEMNVSTLELGDSALYLCASSATQGRASEAFFGQGTRLTVV.

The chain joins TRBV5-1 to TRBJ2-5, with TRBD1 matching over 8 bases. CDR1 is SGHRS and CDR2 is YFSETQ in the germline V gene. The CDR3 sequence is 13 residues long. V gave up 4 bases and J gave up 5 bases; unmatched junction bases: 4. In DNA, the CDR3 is TGCGCCAGCAGCCCTTGGACAGGGGAGACCCAGTACTTC. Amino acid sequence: CASSPWTGETQYF.

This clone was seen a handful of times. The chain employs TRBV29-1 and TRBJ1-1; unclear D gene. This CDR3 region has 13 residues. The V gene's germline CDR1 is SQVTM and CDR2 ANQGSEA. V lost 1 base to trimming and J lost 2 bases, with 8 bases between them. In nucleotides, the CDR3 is TGCAGCGTTGAAGGTGGTAGAAACACTGAAGCTTTCTTT. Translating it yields CSVEGGRNTEAFF.

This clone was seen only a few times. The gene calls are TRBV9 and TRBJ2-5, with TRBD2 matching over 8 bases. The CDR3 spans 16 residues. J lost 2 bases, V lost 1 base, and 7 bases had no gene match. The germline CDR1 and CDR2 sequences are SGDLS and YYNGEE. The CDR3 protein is CASSVRMAGGQETQYF. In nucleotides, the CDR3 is TGTGCCAGCAGCGTACGAATGGCGGGGGGTCAAGAGACCCAGTACTTC.

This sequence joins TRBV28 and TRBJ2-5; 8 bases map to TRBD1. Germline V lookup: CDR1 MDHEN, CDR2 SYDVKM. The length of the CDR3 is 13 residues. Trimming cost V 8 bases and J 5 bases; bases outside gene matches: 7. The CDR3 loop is CASYRQGTETQYF. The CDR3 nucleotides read TGTGCCAGCTACAGACAGGGGACCGAGACCCAGTACTTC. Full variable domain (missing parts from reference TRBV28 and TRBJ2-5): DVKVTQSSRYLVKRTGEKVFLECVQDMDHENMFWYRQDPGLGLRLIYFSYDVKMKEKGDIPEGYSVSREKKERFSLILESASTNQTSMYLCASYRQGTETQYFGPGTRLLVL.

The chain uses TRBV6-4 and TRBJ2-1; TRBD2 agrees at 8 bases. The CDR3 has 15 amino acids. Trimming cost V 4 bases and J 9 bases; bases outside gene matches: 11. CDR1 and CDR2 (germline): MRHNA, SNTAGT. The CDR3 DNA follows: TGTGCCAGCAGTGTTGGACTAGCAGCCGTAGGTGAGCAGTTCTTC. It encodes CASSVGLAAVGEQFF.

CDR3: CASSLTSGGPDTQYF. The DNA for the CDR3 is TGTGCCAGCAGCTTGACTAGCGGGGGGCCAGATACGCAGTATTTT. The chain links TRBV5-8 to TRBJ2-3; 12 nucleotides match TRBD2. The CDR3 is 15 residues long. J lost 4 bases, V lost 1 base, and 1 base had no gene match. The germline CDR1 and CDR2 sequences are SGHTS and YDEGEE.

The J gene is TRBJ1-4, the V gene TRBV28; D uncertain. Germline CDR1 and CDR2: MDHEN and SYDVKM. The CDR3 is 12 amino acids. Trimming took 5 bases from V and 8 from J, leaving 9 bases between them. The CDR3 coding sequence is TGTGCCAGCAGTCGGGTTGGGGAAAAACTGTTTTTT. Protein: CASSRVGEKLFF.

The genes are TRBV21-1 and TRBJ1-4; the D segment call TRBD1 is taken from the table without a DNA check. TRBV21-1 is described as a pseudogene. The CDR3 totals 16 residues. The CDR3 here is CASSKEWEDRVEKLFF. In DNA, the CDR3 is TGTGCCAGCAGCAAAGAGTGGGAGGACAGGGTTGAAAAACTGTTTTTT.

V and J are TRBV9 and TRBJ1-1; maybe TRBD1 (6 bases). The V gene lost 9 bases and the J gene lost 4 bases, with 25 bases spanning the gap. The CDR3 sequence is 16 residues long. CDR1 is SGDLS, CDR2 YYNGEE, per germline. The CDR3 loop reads CATTPRHQAGATEAFF. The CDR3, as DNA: TGTGCCACCACACCGAGACACCAGGCAGGGGCCACTGAAGCTTTCTTT.

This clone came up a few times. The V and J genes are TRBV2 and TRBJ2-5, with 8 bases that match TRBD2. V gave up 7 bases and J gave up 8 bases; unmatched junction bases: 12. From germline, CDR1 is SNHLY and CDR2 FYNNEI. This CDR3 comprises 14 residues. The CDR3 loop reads CASIPDRLALTQYF. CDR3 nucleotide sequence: TGTGCCAGCATCCCGGACCGACTAGCGCTAACCCAGTACTTC.

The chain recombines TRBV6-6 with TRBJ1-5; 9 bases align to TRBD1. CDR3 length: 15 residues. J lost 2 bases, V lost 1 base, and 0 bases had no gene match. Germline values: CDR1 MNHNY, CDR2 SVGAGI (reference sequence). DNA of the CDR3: TGTGCCAGCAGTTACTGGACAGGGGGCAATCAGCCCCAGCATTTT. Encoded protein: CASSYWTGGNQPQHF.